These 25 T cell receptor beta chains originate from one sample sequenced in a study of T cells in Graves' hyperthyroidism and ophthalmopathy (dated by TCRdb to about 2019). The library relied on multiplex PCR. For sequencing, an Illumina HiSeq 2000 was employed. The TCR beta CDR3 regions were amplified from RNA transcripts. For the first round of RT-PCR on the TCR CDR3, the HTBI primer set was used together with the Qiagen OneStep RT-PCR kit. TCRdb passed the public sequencing reads through fastp at Q25 and MiXCR, retaining productive beta sequences. Rows are combined by CDR3 protein, so each entry shows the most common genes and DNA. This sample is represented by hundreds of thousands of distinct CDR3 sequences; approximately 14% of them were singletons. Of the sample, around 4% is held by the ten largest clones. Input material: blood. Receptors originate from a woman aged 40 to 55 with Graves' ophthalmopathy.

This chain connects TRBV11-1 to TRBJ2-2, with a weak D call TRBD2 (5 bases). Trimming pared 6 bases from V and 2 bases from J, leaving 22 bases between. The CDR3 is 18 amino acids. Germline CDR1 and CDR2: SGHAT and FQDESV (reference sequence). CDR3: CASRPLRGSGPNTGELFF. The CDR3 DNA is TGTGCCAGCAGACCCCTAAGAGGGAGCGGTCCAAACACCGGGGAGCTGTTTTTT. Using reference TRBV11-1 and TRBJ2-2 for the parts outside the CDR3, the full variable domain is EAEVAQSPRYKITEKSQAVAFWCDPISGHATLYWYRQILGQGPELLVQFQDESVVDDSQLPKDRFSAERLKGVDSTLKIQPAELGDSAMYLCASRPLRGSGPNTGELFFGEGSRLTVL.

A note on this clonotype: This may be a read error: a much more frequent sequence differs by one nucleotide. The chain combines TRBV6-2 or TRBV6-3 with TRBJ2-5; D call uncertain. The CDR3 sequence is 19 residues long. Trimming removed 2 bases at V and 1 base at J, with 23 bases between. Germline CDR1 is MNHEY and CDR2 is SVGEGT. The CDR3 here is CASSYPGSGYEATQETQYF. In DNA, the CDR3 is TGTGCCAGCAGTTACCCCGGCTCCGGATATGAGGCCACCCAAGAGACCCAGTACTTC.

This clonotype was observed a handful of times. The genes are TRBV9 and TRBJ2-7; perhaps TRBD2 as D (6 bases). CDR1 SGDLS and CDR2 YYNGEE come from the germline V gene. The CDR3 runs 15 residues. Between the trimmed V and J ends, which lost 0 bases and 2 bases, there was a span of 12 bases. The CDR3 loop reads CASSVGGSGTYEQYF. The DNA for the CDR3 is TGTGCCAGCAGCGTAGGTGGTAGCGGTACCTACGAGCAGTACTTC.

At least ten counts were recorded for this clonotype. The rearrangement joins TRBV20-1 to TRBJ2-7; a weak D match, TRBD2 (5 bases). CDR3 length: 15 residues. The germline gives CDR1 DFQATT, CDR2 SNEGSKA (reference sequence). Trimming removed 0 bases at V and 6 bases at J, with 18 bases between. CDR3 protein: CSARDEIASPLEQYF. The CDR3 region has the DNA TGCAGTGCTAGAGACGAAATAGCGAGTCCGCTCGAGCAGTACTTC.

The table lists this clonotype with a few counts. A read error may explain this, as a much larger clone is one base away. J is TRBJ2-5 and V is TRBV7-2; 8 bases are a match to TRBD1. This CDR3 has 15 residues. Looked up from germline, CDR1 is SGHTA and CDR2 is FQGNSA. Unmatched junction bases numbered 14, after V lost 5 bases and J lost 9 bases. The CDR3 loop reads CASSALTGQGVSQYF. The CDR3 DNA is TGTGCCAGCAGCGCACTGACAGGACAGGGTGTCTCCCAGTACTTC.

This clonotype was recorded at least ten times. V is TRBV7-2 and J is TRBJ2-7, with D tentatively TRBD2 (6 bases). Germline CDR1 and CDR2: SGHTA and FQGNSA. The CDR3 covers 15 residues. Trimming removed 4 bases at V and 4 bases at J, with 17 bases between. CDR3 DNA: TGTGCCAGCAGCTCCGGGGACTCGGGAGTGTACGAGCAGTACTTC. Protein product: CASSSGDSGVYEQYF.

This clonotype was observed at least ten times. Here the CDR3 DNA reads TGTGCCAGCAGCTTAGGCTCTTGGGACACGGACACCGGGGAGCTGTTTTTT. Translation gives CASSLGSWDTDTGELFF. The rearrangement links TRBV7-9 to TRBJ2-2, with a tentative D call TRBD1 (6 bases). Trimming took 1 base from V and 3 from J, leaving 15 bases between them. This CDR3 is 17 amino acids long. Germline loops: CDR1 SEHNR, CDR2 FQNEAQ (reference sequence).

The chain has TRBV6-5 and TRBJ2-7; 16 positions agree with TRBD2. Trimming took 2 bases from V and 5 from J; bases not matched to a gene: 6. CDR1 and CDR2 (germline): MNHEY, SVGAGI. The CDR3 totals 17 residues. The CDR3 reads CASSYRGTSGREHEQYF. The CDR3 DNA is TGTGCCAGCAGTTACCGAGGGACTAGCGGGAGGGAACACGAGCAGTACTTC.

This clonotype appeared many times. The chain is built from TRBV30 and TRBJ1-5, with TRBD1 identical over 7 bases. This CDR3 has 13 residues. V lost 0 bases to trimming and J lost 7 bases; unmatched junction nucleotides: 3. Germline CDR1 and CDR2: GTSNPN and SVGIG (reference sequence). The CDR3: CAWSVKGGQPQHF. In DNA form, the CDR3 reads TGTGCCTGGAGTGTGAAAGGGGGCCAGCCCCAGCATTTT.

Ten or more counts support this clonotype. The chain couples TRBV20-1 to TRBJ2-5; TRBD1 matches 8 bases. V gave up 4 bases and J gave up 1 base; unmatched junction bases: 8. The CDR3 sequence is 15 residues long. Germline lookup yields CDR1 DFQATT and CDR2 SNEGSKA (reference sequence). CDR3 residues: CSATRTGNSQETQYF. The CDR3 DNA reads as TGCAGTGCTACCCGGACAGGGAACAGCCAAGAGACCCAGTACTTC.

The sample holds a few counts of this clonotype. Without the conserved terminal phenylalanine or tryptophan, this CDR3 likely stems from a read error. CDR3 region: CASSDQPGLGFHEQYS. In DNA, the CDR3 is TGTGCCAGCAGCGACCAGCCGGGACTAGGTTTCCACGAGCAGTACTCC. The chain has TRBV13 and TRBJ2-7, with 8 bases that match TRBD2. The ends lost 5 bases at V and 5 bases at J; junction bases unmatched: 14. Germline assignment: CDR1 PRHDT and CDR2 FYEKMQ (reference sequence). The CDR3 contains 16 residues.

This clonotype occurred many times. The rearrangement uses TRBV12-3 or TRBV12-4 and TRBJ2-7; maybe TRBD2 (6 bases). The CDR3 totals 14 residues. V gave up 3 bases and J gave up 5 bases, with 14 bases separating them. The CDR3 nucleotides are TGTGCCAGCAGTTTTTCCGGGAGTCGCGACGAGCAGTACTTC. It codes for CASSFSGSRDEQYF.

V usage is TRBV6-2 or TRBV6-3 and J usage is TRBJ2-7; TRBD2 agrees at 7 bases. The germline CDR1 and CDR2 sequences are MNHEY and SVGEGT. The V gene end was trimmed by 0 bases and the J gene end by 2 bases; junction bases not matched to a gene: 4. CDR3 length: 15 residues. CDR3 sequence (DNA): TGTGCCAGCAGTTACTCCCTAGCGGTGACCTACGAGCAGTACTTC. Its translation is CASSYSLAVTYEQYF.

This clonotype was observed at least ten times. The rearrangement joins TRBV10-2 to TRBJ2-7; D might be TRBD2 (6 bases). The germline V gene has CDR1 WSHSY and CDR2 SAAADI. Trimming stripped 5 bases from V and 0 bases from J, with 14 bases between. The CDR3 consists of 15 residues. The CDR3: CASSRGLAGSYEQYF. In DNA form, the CDR3 reads TGCGCCAGCAGTAGGGGACTGGCGGGCTCCTACGAGCAGTACTTC.

In this sample, this clonotype turned up many times. The chain recombines TRBV15 with TRBJ1-5, with D perhaps TRBD1 (5 bases). Germline V gene data show CDR1 as LNHNV and CDR2 as YYDKDF (reference sequence). Trimming stripped 1 base from V and 1 base from J, with 11 bases between. This CDR3 is built from 16 residues. The CDR3 DNA reads as TGTGCCACCAGCAGAGGGGGAGGGACGAGCAATCAGCCCCAGCATTTT. Its translation: CATSRGGGTSNQPQHF.

This clonotype was recorded a few times. The chain joins TRBV5-1 to TRBJ2-7, with TRBD1 matching over 8 bases. V lost 5 bases, J lost 5 bases, and 6 bases stayed unmatched. The CDR3 extends over 13 amino acids. Germline-derived CDR1 and CDR2 are SGHRS and YFSETQ. This chain's CDR3 is CASRLTGDHEQYF. CDR3 in DNA: TGCGCCAGCAGACTGACAGGGGACCACGAGCAGTACTTC.

This clonotype came up many times. The V gene is TRBV6-2 or TRBV6-3, the J gene TRBJ1-2, with 8 bases fitting TRBD1. The CDR3 is 14 residues long. V was pared by 4 bases and J by 5 bases, with 6 bases of the junction left unmatched. Germline-derived CDR1 and CDR2 are MNHEY and SVGEGT. In DNA, the CDR3 is TGTGCCAGCAGTTTCCGGACAGGGCGGTATGGCTACACCTTC. Translating it yields CASSFRTGRYGYTF.

This chain connects TRBV24-1 to TRBJ2-5; TRBD2 matches at 9 bases. V shed 3 bases, J shed 9 bases, and the junction held 7 bases outside the gene matches. The CDR3 is made up of 14 amino acids. Germline CDR1 reads KGHDR; CDR2 reads SFDVKD. This chain's CDR3 is CATSDPIAGVAQYF. The CDR3 nucleotides are TGTGCCACCAGTGATCCTATAGCGGGAGTAGCCCAGTACTTC.

This clonotype was observed at least ten times. V usage is TRBV6-1 and J usage is TRBJ1-2, with D possibly matching TRBD1 (5 bases). CDR3 length: 14 residues. CDR1 and CDR2 (germline): MNHNS, SASEGT. The V end lost 8 bases, the J end lost 5 bases, and 18 bases lay between the germline ends. CDR3 residues: CASGKEVGTYGYTF. Written as DNA, the CDR3 is TGTGCCAGCGGAAAGGAAGTTGGGACTTATGGCTACACCTTC.

This clonotype was found many times. The chain combines TRBV5-6 with TRBJ2-7, with D possibly TRBD2 on 5 matching bases. V gave up 4 bases and J gave up 3 bases, with 14 bases separating them. The CDR3 has 14 amino acids. Germline CDR1 reads SGHDT; CDR2 reads YYEEEE. This CDR3 is CASSVSGFSYEQYF. As DNA, the CDR3 is TGTGCCAGCAGCGTCTCGGGATTTAGCTACGAGCAGTACTTC.

This clonotype was recorded at least ten times. The chain has TRBV5-6 and TRBJ2-7; tentative D call: TRBD2 (5 bases). This CDR3 spans 13 amino acids. Trimming shortened V by 0 bases and J by 6 bases, and 10 bases separated the two germline ends. Germline V lookup: CDR1 SGHDT, CDR2 YYEEEE. As DNA, the CDR3 is TGTGCCAGCAGCTTGGGGACTCCGATCGAGCAGTACTTC. Its protein is CASSLGTPIEQYF.

This clonotype was observed many times. This chain connects TRBV6-5 to TRBJ2-3; no definite D call. The CDR3 covers 13 residues. Germline V gene data show CDR1 as MNHEY and CDR2 as SVGAGI. Trimming took off 5 bases at V and 9 bases at J, with 15 bases between the two ends. In DNA, the CDR3 is TGTGCCAGCAGTCCTGCGGAGAGGCAGACGCAGTATTTT. It yields the protein CASSPAERQTQYF.

This clonotype was counted ten times or more. This CDR3 reads CASRITEGGQGQYF. The DNA for the CDR3 is TGTGCCAGCAGAATAACCGAGGGGGGACAGGGACAGTACTTC. V is TRBV2 and J is TRBJ2-4, with TRBD1 identical over 9 bases. The CDR3 extends over 14 amino acids. V gave up 6 bases and J gave up 13 bases; unmatched junction bases: 13. The germline CDR1 and CDR2 sequences are SNHLY and FYNNEI.

This clonotype came up a few times. The chain recombines TRBV6-2 or TRBV6-3 with TRBJ1-5; 8 bases agree with TRBD1. The CDR3 extends over 13 amino acids. V was clipped by 6 bases and J by 9 bases; unmatched bases: 7. Per the germline V gene, CDR1 is MNHEY and CDR2 is SVGEGT. The CDR3 region is CASRKDRVAPQHF. In DNA, the CDR3 is TGTGCCAGCAGGAAGGACAGGGTAGCGCCCCAGCATTTT.

This clonotype showed up many times. This chain connects TRBV6-6 to TRBJ2-5, with D hard to call. CDR1 is MNHNY and CDR2 is SVGAGI in the germline V gene (reference sequence). V was pared by 8 bases and J by 2 bases, with 15 bases between. There are 14 residues in the CDR3. In nucleotides, the CDR3 is TGTGCCAGCGAAAAACTCCCAATACAAGAGACCCAGTACTTC. This translates into CASEKLPIQETQYF.